This T cell receptor (beta chain) was obtained from a study of blood T cell repertoires in COVID-19. The wider study: T cells, B-cell-depleted T cells, or PBMCs provided the cDNA or gDNA that served as material.

Sequencing used immunoSEQ multiplex PCR; TCRdb keeps in-frame clones, though not all of them. The sample lists 250,000 to 350,000 clones, 70% to 85% occurring once. This clone was observed a single time. Germline lookup yields CDR1 MNHEY and CDR2 SVGAGI. The CDR3 consists of 14 residues. Trimming cost V 4 bases and J 5 bases; bases outside gene matches: 8. Patients from Seattle were sampled longitudinally, starting during active infection. The origin of this receptor is a human donor with COVID-19, enrolled during active disease. The donor label of this sample is uncertain. Sequences were obtained from peripheral blood. This chain links TRBV6-5 with TRBJ2-7; 7 bases agree with TRBD1. CDR3 DNA: TGTGCCAGCAGTTGGGAAAGGGGGCCCCACGAGCAGTACTTC. Its translation is CASSWERGPHEQYF.